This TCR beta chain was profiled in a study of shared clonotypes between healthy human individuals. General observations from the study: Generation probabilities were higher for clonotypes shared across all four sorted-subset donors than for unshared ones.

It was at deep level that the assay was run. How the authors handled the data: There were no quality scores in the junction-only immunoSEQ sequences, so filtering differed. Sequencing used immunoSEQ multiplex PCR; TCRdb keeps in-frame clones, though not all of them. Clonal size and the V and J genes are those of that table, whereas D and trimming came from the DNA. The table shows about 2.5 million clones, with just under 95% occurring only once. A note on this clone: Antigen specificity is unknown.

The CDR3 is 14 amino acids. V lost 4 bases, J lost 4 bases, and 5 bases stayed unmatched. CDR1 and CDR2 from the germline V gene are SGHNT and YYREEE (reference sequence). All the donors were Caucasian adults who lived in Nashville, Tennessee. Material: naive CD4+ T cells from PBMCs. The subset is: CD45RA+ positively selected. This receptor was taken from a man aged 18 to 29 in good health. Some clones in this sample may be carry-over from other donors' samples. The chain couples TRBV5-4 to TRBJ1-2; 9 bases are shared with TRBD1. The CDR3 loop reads CASSMGQGIYGYTF. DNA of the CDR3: TGTGCCAGCAGCATGGGACAGGGAATCTATGGCTACACCTTC.